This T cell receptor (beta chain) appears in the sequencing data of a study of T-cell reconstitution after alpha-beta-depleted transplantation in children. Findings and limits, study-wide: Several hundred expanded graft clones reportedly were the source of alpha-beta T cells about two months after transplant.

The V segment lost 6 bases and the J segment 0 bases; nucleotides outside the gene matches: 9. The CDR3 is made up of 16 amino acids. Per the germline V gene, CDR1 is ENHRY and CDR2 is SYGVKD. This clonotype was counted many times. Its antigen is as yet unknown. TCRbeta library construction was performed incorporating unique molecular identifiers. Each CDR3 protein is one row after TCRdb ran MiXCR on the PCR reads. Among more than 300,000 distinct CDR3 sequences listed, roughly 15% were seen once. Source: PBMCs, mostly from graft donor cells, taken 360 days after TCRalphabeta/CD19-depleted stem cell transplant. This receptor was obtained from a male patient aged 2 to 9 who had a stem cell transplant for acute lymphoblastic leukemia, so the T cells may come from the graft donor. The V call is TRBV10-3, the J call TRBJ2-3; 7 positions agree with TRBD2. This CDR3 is CAISAGVKTSTDTQYF. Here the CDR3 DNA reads TGTGCCATCAGCGCGGGAGTCAAAACTAGCACAGATACGCAGTATTTT.